This is a list of T cell receptor beta chains from one sample in a study of beta chain features in type 1 diabetes. Measured with immunoSEQ multiplex PCR; TCRdb has only the in-frame clones, and not every one. This table has 350,000 to 450,000 clones, about 15% appearing once. Sequenced input: naive CD4+ T cells from blood. All receptors derive from a man aged 25-45 years in good health. Both conserved end residues are part of each CDR3. A D gene is named only where the DNA matches it firmly. Clone size appears in some rows only: once, few, many, or a class for an expanded clone.

J: TRBJ1-1; length: 12; D: -; size: -; V: TRBV19; DNA: TGTGCCAGTAGTACACAGGATTCTGAAGCTTTCTTT; CDR3: CASSTQDSEAFF
J: TRBJ1-4; length: 15; D: -; size: -; V: TRBV7-8; DNA: TGTGCCAGCAGCCCCCAGTTCGGGGCGCGTGAAAAACTGTTTTTT; CDR3: CASSPQFGAREKLFF
J: TRBJ2-1; length: 12; D: -; size: few; V: TRBV19; DNA: TGTGCCAGTAGTCGGAGTGGCAATGAGCAGTTCTTC; CDR3: CASSRSGNEQFF
J: TRBJ2-3; length: 15; D: TRBD1; size: -; V: TRBV5-1; DNA: TGCGCCAGCAGCTCCGCACAGGGGTTCTCGGATACGCAGTATTTT; CDR3: CASSSAQGFSDTQYF
J: TRBJ1-1; length: 14; D: -; size: few; V: TRBV29-1; DNA: TGCAGCGTCATACAGGGCACGTCCGCTACTGAAGCTTTCTTT; CDR3: CSVIQGTSATEAFF
J: TRBJ2-2; length: 16; D: TRBD2; size: few; V: TRBV9; DNA: TGTGCCAGCAGCGTCTCTGGAGCGGGAGTTCCCGGGGAGCTGTTTTTT; CDR3: CASSVSGAGVPGELFF
J: TRBJ1-6; length: 15; D: TRBD1; size: -; V: TRBV28; DNA: TGTGCCAGCAGTTCTTTGGGACAGGGGCTATCACCCCTCCACTTT; CDR3: CASSSLGQGLSPLHF
J: TRBJ1-5; length: 14; D: -; size: -; V: TRBV2; DNA: TGTGCCAGCAGCCACAGGGATAGCAATCAGCCCCAGCATTTT; CDR3: CASSHRDSNQPQHF
J: TRBJ1-6; length: 15; D: -; size: few; V: TRBV2; DNA: TGTGCCAGCTCTACAGCACAGCTCTATAATTCACCCCTCCACTTT; CDR3: CASSTAQLYNSPLHF
J: TRBJ2-1; length: 17; D: TRBD2; size: -; V: TRBV4-3; DNA: TGCGCCAGCAGCCTTAGACTAGCGGGAGCGTTCCACAATGAGCAGTTCTTC; CDR3: CASSLRLAGAFHNEQFF
J: TRBJ2-4; length: 15; D: -; size: few; V: TRBV11-2; DNA: TGTGCCAGCAGCTTAGATCGATCAGGGGTGGACATTCAGTACTTC; CDR3: CASSLDRSGVDIQYF
J: TRBJ1-2; length: 12; D: -; size: -; V: TRBV7-2; DNA: TGTGCCAGCAGCTTAGACTCCTATGGCTACACCTTC; CDR3: CASSLDSYGYTF
J: TRBJ2-1; length: 16; D: TRBD2; size: -; V: TRBV5-1; DNA: TGCGCCAGCAGCCTGATACTAGCGGGAACTTACAATGAGCAGTTCTTC; CDR3: CASSLILAGTYNEQFF
J: TRBJ2-5; length: 13; D: -; size: many; V: TRBV29-1; DNA: TGCAGCATCAGAAACTCCAAACAAGAGACCCAGTACTTC; CDR3: CSIRNSKQETQYF
J: TRBJ1-1; length: 13; D: -; size: few; V: TRBV29-1; DNA: TGCAGCGTCGTTGACAGCATTAACACTGAAGCTTTCTTT; CDR3: CSVVDSINTEAFF
J: TRBJ2-1; length: 15; D: TRBD2; size: -; V: TRBV7-8; DNA: TGTGCCAGCAGCACTACTAGCGGGACCTACAATGAGCAGTTCTTC; CDR3: CASSTTSGTYNEQFF
J: TRBJ2-1; length: 12; D: -; size: -; V: TRBV29-1; DNA: TGCAGCGTTGCTCAGTGGGACAATGAGCAGTTCTTC; CDR3: CSVAQWDNEQFF
J: TRBJ1-4; length: 12; D: -; size: many; V: TRBV29-1; DNA: TGCAGCGCTGTAGGCGGCCCCGAAAAACTGTTTTTT; CDR3: CSAVGGPEKLFF
J: TRBJ2-3; length: 12; D: -; size: -; V: TRBV29-1; DNA: TGCAGCGTAGACGGGGGAACAGATACGCAGTATTTT; CDR3: CSVDGGTDTQYF
J: TRBJ1-1; length: 17; D: TRBD1; size: -; V: TRBV18; DNA: TGTGCCAGCTCACCGATAATTACAGGGGGCAAGAACACTGAAGCTTTCTTT; CDR3: CASSPIITGGKNTEAFF
J: TRBJ2-3; length: 12; D: -; size: few; V: TRBV14; DNA: TGTGCCAGCAGCCACCGCCCAGATACGCAGTATTTT; CDR3: CASSHRPDTQYF
J: TRBJ2-3; length: 15; D: -; size: -; V: TRBV2; DNA: TGTGCCAGCAGTGGTCAGGTCATTAGCACAGATACGCAGTATTTT; CDR3: CASSGQVISTDTQYF
J: TRBJ2-2; length: 17; D: TRBD2; size: -; V: TRBV2; DNA: TGTGCCAGCAGTGAACAGGGACTAGCGGGGAACACCGGGGAGCTGTTTTTT; CDR3: CASSEQGLAGNTGELFF
J: TRBJ2-3; length: 15; D: -; size: few; V: TRBV10-3; DNA: TGTGCCATCAGTGAGTCGATCGGGACACAAGATACGCAGTATTTT; CDR3: CAISESIGTQDTQYF
J: TRBJ1-2; length: 15; D: -; size: -; V: TRBV15; DNA: TGTGCCACCAGCAGAGACCGGCGGGGTGACTATGGCTACACCTTC; CDR3: CATSRDRRGDYGYTF
J: TRBJ1-3; length: 12; D: -; size: -; V: TRBV9; DNA: TGTGCCAGCAGCGCTGACCGAAACACCATATATTTT; CDR3: CASSADRNTIYF
J: TRBJ2-2; length: 13; D: -; size: few; V: TRBV7-8; DNA: TGTGCCAGCAGCTTAGGACTGGCCGGGGAGCTGTTTTTT; CDR3: CASSLGLAGELFF
J: TRBJ2-5; length: 13; D: -; size: few; V: TRBV29-1; DNA: TGCAGCGTTGGGGACCCCCTCTGGGGGACCCAGTACTTC; CDR3: CSVGDPLWGTQYF
J: TRBJ2-1; length: 16; D: -; size: -; V: TRBV7-9; DNA: TGTGCCAGCAGCTTTAGGGGTACAATGCTACACAATGAGCAGTTCTTC; CDR3: CASSFRGTMLHNEQFF
J: TRBJ2-1; length: 12; D: -; size: few; V: TRBV5-6; DNA: TGTGCCAGCAGCCCTTCACGGGATGAGCAGTTCTTC; CDR3: CASSPSRDEQFF
J: TRBJ2-3; length: 16; D: -; size: few; V: TRBV7-2; DNA: TGTGCCAGCAGCTTACACGGGGGAGTCGGCACAGATACGCAGTATTTT; CDR3: CASSLHGGVGTDTQYF
J: TRBJ2-5; length: 13; D: -; size: few; V: TRBV7-9; DNA: TGTGCCAGCAGCCTAGATTGGAAGGAGACCCAGTACTTC; CDR3: CASSLDWKETQYF
J: TRBJ2-3; length: 14; D: TRBD2; size: few; V: TRBV29-1; DNA: TGCAGCTTTGACAGCGGGAGGCCCACAGATACGCAGTATTTT; CDR3: CSFDSGRPTDTQYF
J: TRBJ2-5; length: 12; D: -; size: few; V: TRBV18; DNA: TGTGCCAGCTCACCGCGAGGAGAGACCCAGTACTTC; CDR3: CASSPRGETQYF
J: TRBJ1-5; length: 15; D: -; size: few; V: TRBV7-9; DNA: TGTGCCAGCAGTTTAAATACAGGGAAAAATCAGCCCCAGCATTTT; CDR3: CASSLNTGKNQPQHF
J: TRBJ2-3; length: 17; D: -; size: few; V: TRBV7-9; DNA: TGTGCCAGCAGCCCAAAGCCTCGGGACACTGACACAGATACGCAGTATTTT; CDR3: CASSPKPRDTDTDTQYF
J: TRBJ1-4; length: 15; D: -; size: few; V: TRBV14; DNA: TGTGCCAGCAGCCGGGGGCCTAGGCGGTGGGAGAAACTGTTTTTT; CDR3: CASSRGPRRWEKLFF
J: TRBJ2-1; length: 11; D: TRBD2; size: few; V: TRBV29-1; DNA: TGCAGCGGCGTACTAGCGGGGGAGCAGTTCTTC; CDR3: CSGVLAGEQFF
J: TRBJ2-1; length: 15; D: TRBD2; size: few; V: TRBV28; DNA: TGTGCCAGCCCTGCCCGCGGGGGGCCTTTCGATGAGCAGTTCTTC; CDR3: CASPARGGPFDEQFF
J: TRBJ2-7; length: 12; D: -; size: -; V: TRBV13; DNA: TGTGCCAGCAGCTTAGCCGGATACGAGCAGTACTTC; CDR3: CASSLAGYEQYF
J: TRBJ2-2; length: 15; D: TRBD2; size: -; V: TRBV29-1; DNA: TGCAGCGTTATAAGGACTAGCGGGAGCTCCGGGGAGCTGTTTTTT; CDR3: CSVIRTSGSSGELFF
J: TRBJ2-5; length: 14; D: -; size: few; V: TRBV19; DNA: TGTGCCAGTCGCGGGACGGCGACGACAGAGACCCAGTACTTC; CDR3: CASRGTATTETQYF
J: TRBJ2-2; length: 15; D: -; size: few; V: TRBV7-3; DNA: TGTGCCAGCAGCCCGTCTAACGGGAACACCGGGGAGCTGTTTTTT; CDR3: CASSPSNGNTGELFF
J: TRBJ2-3; length: 13; D: TRBD2; size: -; V: TRBV14; DNA: TGTGCCAGCAGCCAAAGCGGGGGACCTACGCAGTATTTT; CDR3: CASSQSGGPTQYF
J: TRBJ2-7; length: 14; D: -; size: few; V: TRBV5-1; DNA: TGCGCCAGCAGCCCCGGGACACCCACCTACGAGCAGTACTTC; CDR3: CASSPGTPTYEQYF
J: TRBJ2-7; length: 16; D: TRBD2; size: few; V: TRBV7-2; DNA: TGTGCCAGCAGCTTAGAGCCAGCGGGGGGCTCCTACGAGCAGTACTTC; CDR3: CASSLEPAGGSYEQYF
J: TRBJ2-3; length: 14; D: -; size: -; V: TRBV7-3; DNA: TGTGCCAGCAGCTTGACTAGAGGCACAGATACGCAGTATTTT; CDR3: CASSLTRGTDTQYF